The TCR beta chain under discussion was sequenced for a study of identical twins. Template switching added a universal primer site; cDNA carried unique molecular identifiers. TCRdb re-analysed the 5' RACE reads in MiXCR, keeping a single row per CDR3 protein. The sample yields about 790,000 distinct CDR3 sequences, 15% to 20% seen once. Germline lookup yields CDR1 SNHLY and CDR2 FYNNEI. The CDR3 covers 15 residues. Between the trimmed V and J ends, which lost 5 bases and 4 bases, there was a span of 17 bases. The same data also contributed to another study, on T cells expressing NK-cell markers.

The material sequenced was PBMCs. This chain links TRBV2 with TRBJ1-1; maybe TRBD1 (5 bases). The receptor was derived from a woman aged 18-35 years in good health. CDR3 amino acids: CASSPVQGMGTEAFF. CDR3 DNA sequence: TGTGCCAGCAGTCCCGTCCAGGGAATGGGCACTGAAGCTTTCTTT. The full variable domain, completed using reference TRBV2 and TRBJ1-1, is EPEVTQTPSHQVTQMGQEVILRCVPISNHLYFYWYRQILGQKVEFLVSFYNNEISEKSEIFDDQFSVERPDGSNFTLKIRSTKLEDSAMYFCASSPVQGMGTEAFFGQGTRLTVV.